The clone carrying this TCR beta chain was detected many times. Its cognate antigen is unknown. Pregnant or lactating patients were excluded, as were those with uncontrolled infection or other autoimmune disease. Clinical symptoms, serum thyroxine, TRAb, thyroid ultrasound and orbital computed tomography informed diagnoses. Isolation of PBMCs was performed on around 9.7 ml fresh peripheral blood. This sample was taken from a study of T cells in Graves' hyperthyroidism and ophthalmopathy. Findings of the study overall: The majority of expanded thyroid clonotypes above 0.001 also appeared in blood.

V lost 2 bases and J lost 4; bases outside the gene matches: 4. Germline lookup yields CDR1 SGHAT and CDR2 FQNNGV. The CDR3 is 15 amino acids. RNA transcripts gave rise to amplified TCR beta CDR3 regions. HTBI primers were the set used in a first-round RT-PCR of the TCR CDR3. MiXCR was run by TCRdb on the multiplex PCR reads, yielding one entry per CDR3 protein. The sample has 400,000 to 500,000 distinct CDR3 sequences; about 15% are singletons. V and J are TRBV11-2 and TRBJ2-2, with TRBD2 matching over 7 bases. The TCR was taken from a woman under 30 with Graves' hyperthyroidism. The sequenced sample consisted of blood. CDR3 in DNA: TGTGCCAGCAGCTTAAATTCGGGAGGCACCGGGGAGCTGTTTTTT. Translating it yields CASSLNSGGTGELFF.